This passage covers 8 T cell receptor beta chains from one sample sequenced in a study of OX40 agonist ivuxolimab in advanced cancers. The library was made by the immunoSEQ multiplex PCR assay. Here the immuneACCESS table is served through TCRdb, limited to in-frame sequences with V and J called. Missing clones are a known gap in these copies; in checked studies unresolved V genes cover under half, and the rest lacks a known reason. In this sample the table shows approximately 59,000 clones, 80% to 90% of which occur a single time. In total, the top ten clones hold roughly 3.7% of the sample. The sample was CD4+ or CD8+ T cells sorted from blood, taken in a trial of the OX40 agonist ivuxolimab. Receptor source: an adult with an advanced solid tumor such as melanoma, head and neck, liver or kidney cancer.

The CDR3 is CASGPPTQPQHF. CDR3 nucleotides: TGTGCCAGCGGCCCCCCGACTCAGCCCCAGCATTTT. The genes are TRBV6-1 and TRBJ1-5; D not resolved. CDR1 MNHNS and CDR2 SASEGT come from the germline V gene. The CDR3 has 12 amino acids. Trimming pared 8 bases from V and 6 bases from J, leaving 11 bases between.

The rearrangement uses TRBV11-1 and TRBJ2-6; weak D call: TRBD1 (6 bases). Deletions cut 3 bases from V and 16 bases from J, with 10 bases between. This CDR3 region has 11 residues. Looked up from germline, CDR1 is SGHAT and CDR2 is FQDESV (reference sequence). The CDR3 DNA is TGTGCCAGCAGCTTCCGGGACAATCTGACTTTC. This encodes CASSFRDNLTF. Using reference TRBV11-1 and TRBJ2-6 for the parts outside the CDR3, the full variable domain is EAEVAQSPRYKITEKSQAVAFWCDPISGHATLYWYRQILGQGPELLVQFQDESVVDDSQLPKDRFSAERLKGVDSTLKIQPAELGDSAMYLCASSFRDNLTFGAGSRLTVL.

This chain joins TRBV2 and TRBJ2-2; tentatively, D is TRBD1 (7 bases). Germline V gives CDR1 SNHLY, CDR2 FYNNEI. The length of the CDR3 is 14 residues. V lost 7 bases and J 7 bases, leaving 16 bases between the germline ends. CDR3 in amino acids: CASILGGGGGELFF. The CDR3 DNA is TGTGCCAGCATCCTTGGAGGGGGCGGCGGGGAGCTGTTTTTT. Variable domain in full (rest from reference TRBV2 and TRBJ2-2): EPEVTQTPSHQVTQMGQEVILRCVPISNHLYFYWYRQILGQKVEFLVSFYNNEISEKSEIFDDQFSVERPDGSNFTLKIRSTKLEDSAMYFCASILGGGGGELFFGEGSRLTVL.

V is TRBV30 and J is TRBJ2-7, with D tentatively TRBD2 (6 bases). This CDR3 has 11 residues. Between the trimmed V and J ends, which lost 6 bases and 1 base, there was a span of 7 bases. The germline V gene encodes CDR1 GTSNPN and CDR2 SVGIG (reference sequence). DNA for the CDR3: TGTGCCTGTGGGACTTCCTACGAGCAGTACTTC. Its translation is CACGTSYEQYF.

The chain joins TRBV6-5 to TRBJ1-2; 9 bases map to TRBD1. The V and J ends lost 2 bases and 2 bases, in that order; junction bases with no gene match: 3. The CDR3 consists of 15 residues. Germline values: CDR1 MNHEY, CDR2 SVGAGI. The CDR3 region is CASSYGQGRNYGYTF. The CDR3 coding sequence is TGTGCCAGCAGTTACGGACAGGGGCGAAACTATGGCTACACCTTC.

V is TRBV9 and J is TRBJ1-1, with 7 bases fitting TRBD1. The CDR3 totals 14 residues. J lost 3 bases, V lost 3 bases, and 5 bases had no gene match. Germline CDR1 and CDR2: SGDLS and YYNGEE. The CDR3 here is CASSADRVDTEAFF. The CDR3 DNA reads as TGTGCCAGCAGCGCCGACAGGGTGGACACTGAAGCTTTCTTT.

The CDR3 loop is CASSPAPLGLTNTGELFF. CDR3 nucleotides: TGTGCCAGCAGCCCAGCCCCACTGGGACTAACGAACACCGGGGAGCTGTTTTTT. The chain joins TRBV13 to TRBJ2-2; 7 nucleotides line up with TRBD2. V was pared by 5 bases and J by 0 bases, with 12 bases of the junction left unmatched. CDR3 length: 18 residues. The germline V gene encodes CDR1 PRHDT and CDR2 FYEKMQ (reference sequence).

CDR3 loop: CASSLWTGGTDTQYF. In DNA form, the CDR3 reads TGTGCCAGCAGCTTATGGACAGGGGGCACAGATACGCAGTATTTT. This chain connects TRBV7-6 to TRBJ2-3, with TRBD1 matching 9 bases. Germline values: CDR1 SGHVS, CDR2 FNYEAQ. The CDR3 totals 15 residues. The V segment lost 2 bases and the J segment 1 base; nucleotides outside the gene matches: 1.